The rows below give T cell receptor beta chains drawn from one sample of a study of blood T cells in healthy people across ages. TCRdb analysed the 5' RACE reads with MiXCR anew, one entry per CDR3 protein. The sample shows 2 million or so distinct CDR3 sequences, less than 50% of them seen only once. Sample: blood. These receptors all stem from a woman in her forties in good health. Both conserved end residues are part of each CDR3. The D gene is left open where the match is weak. Clone size appears in some rows only: once, few, many, or a class for an expanded clone.

cdr3_length	d_call	v_call	j_call	clone_size	cdr3_aa	cdr3_nt
14	-	TRBV11-1	TRBJ2-5	-	CASSYSDIRETQYF	TGTGCCAGCAGCTATTCGGACATTCGGGAGACCCAGTACTTC
13	TRBD1	TRBV6-2/TRBV6-3	TRBJ1-1	-	CASSGTGETEAFF	TGTGCCAGCAGTGGGACAGGGGAAACTGAAGCTTTCTTT
15	TRBD2	TRBV7-9	TRBJ2-3	few	CASSSITSGVNPQYF	TGTGCCAGCAGCTCAATAACTAGCGGGGTGAACCCGCAGTATTTT
14	-	TRBV7-9	TRBJ1-4	-	CVSSLRERDEKLFF	TGTGTCAGCAGCCTCAGGGAGCGGGATGAAAAACTGTTTTTT
17	-	TRBV25-1	TRBJ1-6	-	CASSESPGSFYNSPLHF	TGTGCCAGCAGTGAATCCCCCGGGTCGTTTTATAATTCACCCCTCCACTTT
14	TRBD2	TRBV11-1	TRBJ2-7	-	CASSLALAGYEQYF	TGTGCCAGCAGCTTGGCACTAGCGGGCTACGAGCAGTACTTC
15	-	TRBV6-2/TRBV6-3	TRBJ2-3	-	CASSYPASSTDTQYF	TGTGCCAGCAGTTACCCGGCATCGTCCACAGATACGCAGTATTTT
14	-	TRBV14	TRBJ2-2	-	CASNHLRRTGELFF	TGTGCCAGCAACCATCTACGTCGGACCGGGGAGCTGTTTTTT
14	-	TRBV6-1	TRBJ2-1	-	CASSEARWGHEQFF	TGTGCCAGCAGTGAAGCGCGCTGGGGACATGAGCAGTTCTTC
19	-	TRBV4-2	TRBJ2-6	-	CASSQYADRTSSGANVLTF	TGTGCCAGCAGCCAGTACGCCGACAGAACCTCCTCTGGGGCCAACGTCCTGACTTTC
15	TRBD2	TRBV7-2	TRBJ2-5	many	CASSFELAGGKTQYF	TGTGCCAGCAGCTTCGAACTAGCGGGGGGAAAGACCCAGTACTTC
14	-	TRBV5-1	TRBJ1-6	-	CASSPWDGNSPLHF	TGCGCCAGCAGCCCGTGGGATGGGAATTCACCCCTCCACTTT
15	TRBD2	TRBV6-5	TRBJ2-1	few	CASSYARLAINEQFF	TGTGCCAGCAGTTACGCCAGACTAGCTATTAATGAGCAGTTCTTC
14	TRBD1	TRBV20-1	TRBJ2-3	-	CSAGTGVWSDTQYF	TGCAGTGCTGGGACAGGGGTCTGGTCAGATACGCAGTATTTT
17	-	TRBV11-1	TRBJ2-7	-	CASSSEGGVSSYNEQYF	TGTGCCAGCAGCTCCGAGGGGGGGGTCAGCTCCTACAATGAGCAGTACTTC
17	-	TRBV6-1	TRBJ2-6	-	CASSGVRGESGANVLTF	TGTGCCAGCAGTGGGGTCAGGGGAGAATCTGGGGCCAACGTCCTGACTTTC
14	-	TRBV2	TRBJ1-5	-	CASSPGTPGSPQHF	TGTGCCAGCAGCCCTGGGACCCCGGGGTCGCCCCAGCATTTT
15	-	TRBV20-1	TRBJ2-4	-	CSAGAYGTYGDEQYF	TGCAGTGCTGGGGCCTACGGGACATACGGCGACGAGCAGTACTTT
16	-	TRBV6-2/TRBV6-3	TRBJ2-1	-	CASSYSGTLIYNEQFF	TGTGCCAGCAGTTATTCCGGGACTTTAATATACAATGAGCAGTTCTTC
14	TRBD2	TRBV6-5	TRBJ2-5	-	CASSDWGGRETQYF	TGTGCCAGCAGTGATTGGGGGGGTCGAGAGACCCAGTACTTC
13	-	TRBV20-1	TRBJ2-7	few	CSARDQNSYEQYF	TGCAGTGCTAGAGATCAAAACAGCTACGAGCAGTACTTC
17	TRBD2	TRBV14	TRBJ2-7	-	CASSPSLAALTYNEQYF	TGTGCCAGCAGCCCCTCACTAGCGGCTCTGACCTACAATGAGCAGTACTTC
16	TRBD2	TRBV28	TRBJ2-3	-	CASSVSSGGYTDTQYF	TGTGCCAGTAGTGTGTCTAGCGGGGGGTACACAGATACGCAGTATTTT
15	-	TRBV29-1	TRBJ2-3	-	CSVNKAQGFRDTQYF	TGCAGCGTAAACAAGGCGCAGGGCTTCAGAGATACGCAGTATTTT
15	-	TRBV5-5	TRBJ2-3	-	CASSLDRANTDTQYF	TGTGCCAGCAGCTTGGACAGGGCAAACACAGATACGCAGTATTTT
16	TRBD2	TRBV5-1	TRBJ2-5	-	CASSLLTSGGSETQYF	TGCGCCAGCAGCCTGCTTACTAGCGGGGGGTCAGAGACCCAGTACTTC
18	TRBD1	TRBV4-1	TRBJ2-6	few	CASSPPTGAYSGANVLTF	TGCGCCAGCAGCCCACCGACAGGGGCCTATTCTGGGGCCAACGTCCTGACTTTC
16	TRBD2	TRBV7-2	TRBJ2-1	few	CASSLASASGANEQFF	TGTGCCAGCAGCTTAGCGTCGGCTAGCGGGGCCAATGAGCAGTTCTTC
14	-	TRBV9	TRBJ1-2	-	CASSPQALDIGYTF	TGTGCCAGCAGCCCTCAGGCCCTGGATATCGGCTACACCTTC
14	-	TRBV5-1	TRBJ2-1	-	CASSSQGRYNEQFF	TGCGCCAGCAGCTCGCAGGGACGGTACAATGAGCAGTTCTTC
15	TRBD2	TRBV27	TRBJ2-5	few	CASTMIAGRQETQYF	TGTGCCAGCACGATGATAGCGGGCCGCCAAGAGACCCAGTACTTC
14	TRBD2	TRBV20-1	TRBJ2-7	few	CSARLAGGRYEQYF	TGCAGTGCTAGATTAGCGGGGGGCCGGTACGAGCAGTACTTC
14	-	TRBV7-8	TRBJ2-5	-	CASTIRTDHNEQYF	TGTGCCAGCACCATCCGGACAGACCACAATGAGCAGTACTTC
13	-	TRBV20-1	TRBJ1-2	-	CSARDPGRDGYTF	TGCAGTGCTAGAGATCCGGGGAGGGATGGCTACACCTTC
16	-	TRBV13	TRBJ2-3	-	CASSVSRGVSTDTQYF	TGTGCCAGCAGCGTATCTAGGGGGGTTAGCACAGATACGCAGTATTTT
15	-	TRBV15	TRBJ2-5	-	CATSSQGYPVETQYF	TGTGCCACCAGCAGTCAGGGTTACCCCGTAGAGACCCAGTACTTC
13	TRBD1	TRBV6-5	TRBJ2-5	many	CASSYTGEETQYF	TGTGCCAGCAGTTATACAGGGGAAGAGACCCAGTACTTC
19	-	TRBV6-2/TRBV6-3	TRBJ1-2	-	CASSYLTVRGHSDNYGYTF	TGTGCCAGCAGTTATTTAACGGTTCGGGGCCACTCAGACAACTATGGCTACACCTTC
12	-	TRBV29-1	TRBJ2-5	many	CSVGATGETQYF	TGCAGCGTTGGGGCCACCGGAGAGACCCAGTACTTC
14	TRBD2	TRBV20-1	TRBJ2-7	-	CSAITSGGSYEQYF	TGCAGTGCGATAACTAGCGGGGGGTCCTACGAGCAGTACTTC
18	TRBD2	TRBV20-1	TRBJ2-5	many	CSARDSLLPAGGAETQYF	TGCAGTGCTAGAGATTCTCTTCTTCCTGCCGGGGGGGCCGAGACCCAGTACTTC